Listed below are T cell receptor beta chains from one sample, sequenced in a study of regulatory T cells in long-lasting Graves disease. In TCRdb, the multiplex PCR reads were re-called with MiXCR into one record per CDR3 protein. The sample holds 500,000 to 700,000 distinct CDR3 sequences, 25% to 35% seen once. Specimen: peripheral blood mononuclear cells (PBMCs), collected when the disease was refractory, from a patient treated with antithyroid drugs. These receptors all come from a female donor with Graves disease. The CDR3 runs from the conserved cysteine through the conserved F or W. D genes are given only for firm matches. For some rows the clone size is stated as once, few or many, or as a class when expanded; others skip it.

j_call clone_size d_call v_call cdr3_aa cdr3_nt
TRBJ1-2 many - TRBV3-1 CASSQDWQPYGYTF TGTGCCAGCAGCCAAGATTGGCAGCCCTATGGCTACACCTTC
TRBJ1-1 - TRBD1 TRBV5-1 CASSLSSPGQGHHAFF TGCGCCAGCAGCTTATCGTCCCCGGGACAGGGCCATCACGCTTTCTTT
TRBJ1-1 - TRBD1 TRBV20-1 CSADGQGSTEAFF TGCAGTGCTGACGGACAGGGAAGCACTGAAGCTTTCTTT
TRBJ1-3 - - TRBV7-2 CASSLQGSTGNTIYF TGTGCCAGCAGCTTACAGGGTTCTACTGGAAACACCATATATTTT
TRBJ1-2 many - TRBV28 CASSIDSYGYTF TGTGCCAGCAGTATAGACAGCTATGGCTACACCTTC
TRBJ1-1 - - TRBV5-6 CASSLTGTTDVNTEAFF TGTGCCAGCAGCCTGACGGGGACCACCGATGTGAACACTGAAGCTTTCTTT
TRBJ1-4 many TRBD1 TRBV28 CASSLLTGGREKLFF TGTGCCAGCAGTTTATTAACAGGGGGAAGGGAAAAACTGTTTTTT
TRBJ1-1 many TRBD1 TRBV12-3/TRBV12-4 CASSIGTGGVMGAFF TGTGCCAGCAGTATAGGGACAGGGGGCGTTATGGGAGCTTTCTTT
TRBJ2-1 - TRBD2 TRBV12-3/TRBV12-4 CASRQGSGRRDEQFF TGTGCCAGCAGACAAGGGAGCGGGAGACGGGATGAGCAGTTCTTC
TRBJ1-2 many - TRBV28 CASSLPPLGHYGYTF TGTGCCAGCAGTTTGCCCCCCCTAGGGCACTATGGCTACACCTTC
TRBJ1-4 few - TRBV11-2 CASSLRLVTNEKLFF TGTGCCAGCAGCCTCCGACTGGTAACTAATGAAAAACTGTTTTTT
TRBJ2-3 - - TRBV7-3 CASSISGGTDTQYF TGTGCCAGCAGCATATCTGGAGGCACAGATACGCAGTATTTT
TRBJ1-1 few - TRBV10-3 CAISGVMNTEAFF TGTGCCATCAGTGGGGTTATGAACACTGAAGCTTTCTTT
TRBJ2-5 - - TRBV19 CASSFGLDQETQYF TGTGCCAGTAGCTTTGGACTCGATCAAGAGACCCAGTACTTC
TRBJ1-2 many - TRBV2 CASSDVRTNYGYTF TGTGCCAGCAGTGATGTCAGGACAAACTATGGCTACACCTTC
TRBJ1-1 many - TRBV27 CASSSVREAFF TGTGCCAGCAGTTCGGTCAGAGAAGCTTTCTTT
TRBJ1-1 many - TRBV2 CASRRRALNTEAFF TGTGCCAGCAGAAGACGGGCCTTGAACACTGAAGCTTTCTTT
TRBJ1-1 few TRBD1 TRBV3-1 CASSRRTGGGNTEAFF TGTGCCAGCAGCCGCCGGACAGGGGGCGGGAACACTGAAGCTTTCTTT
TRBJ1-3 once - TRBV5-1 CASSLRWDQGPSGNTIYF TGCGCCAGCAGCTTGCGGTGGGACCAGGGGCCCTCTGGAAACACCATATATTTT
TRBJ1-2 - - TRBV10-3 CAISELRGRQIYGYTF TGTGCCATCAGTGAGTTAAGGGGACGGCAAATTTATGGCTACACCTTC
TRBJ1-6 - - TRBV2 CASSDRGTYNSPLHF TGTGCCAGCAGTGACAGGGGTACCTATAATTCACCCCTCCACTTT
TRBJ2-7 - - TRBV5-1 CASSLNRNYEQYF TGCGCCAGCAGCTTAAACAGAAACTACGAGCAGTACTTC
TRBJ2-7 - - TRBV2 CASNNDEQYF TGTGCCAGCAACAACGACGAGCAGTACTTC
TRBJ1-5 many - TRBV28 CASSLSVGGVQPQHF TGTGCCAGCAGTTTGAGTGTTGGGGGGGTTCAGCCCCAGCATTTT
TRBJ2-2 few TRBD2 TRBV19 CASSRGGGLAGTGELFF TGTGCCAGTAGCCGGGGAGGGGGACTAGCGGGAACCGGGGAGCTGTTTTTT
TRBJ1-1 - - TRBV28 CASSPVINRARPEAFF TGTGCCAGCTCACCAGTAATTAACAGGGCCAGACCTGAAGCTTTCTTT
TRBJ1-1 - - TRBV7-3 CASSLSYLTEWLSSTEAFF TGTGCCAGCAGCTTATCCTATTTGACAGAGTGGCTGAGTAGCACTGAAGCTTTCTTT
TRBJ2-2 - - TRBV12-3/TRBV12-4 CASSLGGGAGVGELFF TGTGCCAGCAGTTTAGGAGGGGGGGCAGGGGTCGGGGAGCTGTTTTTT
TRBJ1-5 - - TRBV24-1 CATSDGPRAQHF TGTGCCACCAGTGATGGACCCCGAGCCCAGCATTTT
TRBJ1-2 - TRBD1 TRBV28 CASCPDPGQGAYGGYTF TGTGCCAGCTGCCCGGACCCGGGACAGGGGGCCTACGGCGGCTACACCTTC
TRBJ1-1 - - TRBV29-1 CSVGGGTEAFF TGCAGCGTAGGAGGAGGCACTGAAGCTTTCTTT
TRBJ1-1 few - TRBV12-3/TRBV12-4 CASSHIAAGRNTEAFF TGTGCCAGCAGTCACATAGCAGCCGGTCGGAACACTGAAGCTTTCTTT
TRBJ2-7 - - TRBV6-2/TRBV6-3 CASSYSTGTTYEQYF TGTGCCAGCAGTTACTCGACAGGAACGACCTACGAGCAGTACTTC
TRBJ2-2 many TRBD2 TRBV11-2 CASSRLAGGNTGELFF TGTGCCAGCAGCAGACTAGCGGGAGGGAACACCGGGGAGCTGTTTTTT
TRBJ2-5 - - TRBV30 CAWSAQETQYF TGTGCCTGGAGTGCACAAGAGACCCAGTACTTC
TRBJ2-3 - TRBD2 TRBV28 CASSAGTSGRNTQYF TGTGCCAGCAGTGCGGGGACTAGCGGGAGGAATACGCAGTATTTT
TRBJ1-2 few - TRBV13 CASSLRGTLGYTF TGTGCCAGCAGCCTACGTGGGACTCTCGGCTACACCTTC